Below are 26 T cell receptor beta chains sequenced from a single sample in a study of blood T cell repertoires in COVID-19. Repertoires were generated with immunoSEQ multiplex PCR, while TCRdb's copy carries only in-frame clones and drops some. The sample comprises fewer than 75,000 clones, roughly nine tenths of which are singletons, and 1.3% to 1.5% rests with the top ten. Input material: peripheral blood. These TCRs come from a man aged 55 to 70 with acute or convalescent COVID-19.

The rearrangement joins TRBV6-5 to TRBJ1-1; no clear D. Trimming took 6 bases from V and 0 from J, leaving 11 bases between them. This CDR3 is built from 14 residues. Germline CDR1 and CDR2: MNHEY and SVGAGI. CDR3 DNA: TGTGCCAGCAGACCTCATACAGTGAACACTGAAGCTTTCTTT. Translation gives CASRPHTVNTEAFF.

CDR3 nucleotide sequence: TGTGCCAGCAGCTTTAACAGGGGGAAGGAGACCCAGTACTTC. It yields the protein CASSFNRGKETQYF. This chain links TRBV5-6 with TRBJ2-5; 8 bases match TRBD1. The CDR3 has 14 residues. After removal of 2 bases from V and 5 bases from J, the junction contained 5 bases not matched to a gene. Germline V gene sequence: CDR1 SGHDT, CDR2 YYEEEE.

In regard to this clone: An end of the junction differs from the germline gene, which may be a read error. The chain employs TRBV7-7 and TRBJ2-3; 8 positions match TRBD2. Germline CDR1 reads SSHAT; CDR2 reads FNYEAQ (reference sequence). This CDR3 region has 14 residues. The CDR3 is CASSLGLAGDTQYF. CDR3 in DNA: TGTGCTAGCAGCTTAGGGCTAGCGGGAGATACGCAGTATTTT.

The gene calls are TRBV7-9 and TRBJ2-7; 8 bases fit TRBD1. Germline values: CDR1 SEHNR, CDR2 FQNEAQ (reference sequence). Unmatched junction bases numbered 4, after V lost 5 bases and J lost 1 base. The CDR3 contains 14 residues. The CDR3 DNA follows: TGTGCCAGCAGCCGACAGGGGATTTCCTACGAGCAGTACTTC. This codes for CASSRQGISYEQYF.

The V call is TRBV15, the J call TRBJ1-1; D is possibly TRBD1 (6 bases). CDR3 size: 16 residues. The germline CDR1 and CDR2 sequences are LNHNV and YYDKDF (reference sequence). Trimming removed 4 bases from V and 0 bases from J, with 15 bases in between. Here the CDR3 DNA reads TGTGCCACCAGCATCCGGACAGCTACAATGAACACTGAAGCTTTCTTT. Translating gives CATSIRTATMNTEAFF.

V is TRBV5-1 and J is TRBJ1-3; 10 nucleotides match TRBD1. Looked up from germline, CDR1 is SGHRS and CDR2 is YFSETQ. The ends lost 7 bases at V and 6 bases at J; junction bases unmatched: 10. The CDR3 is made up of 15 amino acids. CDR3 DNA: TGCGCCAGCTCCTTAGCGACAGGGGGCGTAAACACCATATATTTT. It encodes CASSLATGGVNTIYF.

The V and J genes are TRBV5-1 and TRBJ2-1, with D tentatively TRBD1 (6 bases). Germline-derived CDR1 and CDR2 are SGHRS and YFSETQ. The V gene lost 1 base and the J gene lost 3 bases, with 14 bases spanning the gap. The CDR3 runs 16 residues. CDR3 DNA: TGCGCCAGCAGCTTGACTTTTTTGGACAGCTACAATGAGCAGTTCTTC. This sequence encodes CASSLTFLDSYNEQFF.

The rearrangement uses TRBV7-9 and TRBJ1-1, with D tentatively TRBD1 (6 bases). Trimming took 5 bases from V and 12 from J, leaving 16 bases between them. This CDR3 comprises 12 residues. Germline CDR1 and CDR2: SEHNR and FQNEAQ (reference sequence). CDR3 region: CASSIDQGISFF. CDR3 coding DNA: TGTGCCAGCAGCATCGATCAGGGGATATCTTTCTTT.

The J gene is TRBJ2-7, the V gene TRBV9, with a tentative D call TRBD2 (5 bases). Germline CDR1 is SGDLS and CDR2 is YYNGEE. V lost 0 bases and J lost 2, with 9 bases in between. The CDR3 sequence is 14 residues long. The CDR3 sequence: CASSVEPGTYEQYF. The CDR3 nucleotides are TGTGCCAGCAGCGTAGAACCGGGGACCTACGAGCAGTACTTC.

The chain has TRBV7-9 and TRBJ2-1; 9 bases are shared with TRBD1. CDR1 and CDR2 from the germline V gene are SEHNR and FQNEAQ (reference sequence). The CDR3 covers 15 residues. J gave up 3 bases and V 5 bases, and 5 bases lay outside the gene matches. CDR3: CASSARDRVYNEQFF. The CDR3 DNA reads TGTGCCAGCAGCGCCAGGGACAGGGTCTACAATGAGCAGTTCTTC.

The table lists this clone with a count of one. V is TRBV7-9 and J is TRBJ2-3; tentatively, D is TRBD1 (7 bases). The germline V and J ends were trimmed by 4 bases and 0 bases, with 11 bases remaining between them. The CDR3 runs to 15 residues. CDR1 is SEHNR, CDR2 FQNEAQ, per germline (reference sequence). As DNA, the CDR3 is TGTGCCAGCAGCTCCAGGGGGACTAGCACAGATACGCAGTATTTT. Translation gives CASSSRGTSTDTQYF.

The gene calls are TRBV30 and TRBJ1-3, with TRBD1 matching 7 bases. The CDR3 has 15 amino acids. Germline CDR1 and CDR2: GTSNPN and SVGIG (reference sequence). V shed 1 base and J 3 bases; nucleotides not matched to a gene: 6. This CDR3 reads CAWSDRGSGGNTIYF. As DNA, the CDR3 is TGTGCCTGGAGTGACAGGGGTTCGGGTGGAAACACCATATATTTT.

The rearrangement uses TRBV28 and TRBJ2-7; 10 bases are shared with TRBD2. CDR3 length equals 15 residues. Trimming at V came to 4 bases and at J to 0 bases, leaving 3 bases not matched to a gene. Germline V gene sequence: CDR1 MDHEN, CDR2 SYDVKM. The CDR3 nucleotides read TGTGCCAGCAGTTGGGCTAGCGGGAGCTCCTACGAGCAGTACTTC. The encoded protein is CASSWASGSSYEQYF.

The rearrangement links TRBV5-1 to TRBJ1-1; tentatively, D is TRBD1 (5 bases). The CDR3 runs 16 residues. The V gene's germline CDR1 is SGHRS and CDR2 YFSETQ. V lost 1 base to trimming and J lost 2 bases, with 15 bases between them. The CDR3 bases are TGCGCCAGCAGCTTGCCTGGAAGGGGAACCAACACTGAAGCTTTCTTT. Translation: CASSLPGRGTNTEAFF.

The chain combines TRBV13 with TRBJ2-7, with a tentative D call TRBD1 (6 bases). The V gene lost 4 bases and the J gene lost 5 bases, with 18 bases spanning the gap. There are 15 residues in the CDR3. CDR1 is PRHDT, CDR2 FYEKMQ, per germline (reference sequence). The CDR3 coding sequence is TGTGCCAGCAGCTATCGTGGTTTAGGGGGTGACGAGCAGTACTTC. The encoded protein is CASSYRGLGGDEQYF.

This clone was observed a few times. The genes are TRBV29-1 and TRBJ1-1, with no clear D. Germline CDR1 is SQVTM and CDR2 is ANQGSEA. CDR3 length equals 14 residues. V lost 5 bases and J 1 base, leaving 14 bases between the germline ends. DNA of the CDR3: TGCAGCGTTTGGGTGGTCCGGGAGAACACTGAAGCTTTCTTT. It translates to CSVWVVRENTEAFF.

The chain uses TRBV14 and TRBJ1-6; weak D call: TRBD1 (6 bases). The germline V gene has CDR1 SGHDN and CDR2 FVKESK. Trimming removed 3 bases at V and 7 bases at J, with 13 bases between. This CDR3 comprises 15 residues. This CDR3 is CASSHRQELNSPLHF. In nucleotides, the CDR3 is TGTGCCAGCAGCCACCGACAGGAGTTAAATTCACCCCTCCACTTT.

V gene TRBV24-1 combines with J gene TRBJ1-1; tentatively, D is TRBD1 (6 bases). Germline-derived CDR1 and CDR2 are KGHDR and SFDVKD. This CDR3 region has 14 residues. Trimming shortened V by 7 bases and J by 3 bases, and 14 bases separated the two germline ends. The CDR3 protein is CATRGRGRDTEAFF. The CDR3 DNA is TGTGCCACCAGGGGGAGGGGGAGGGACACTGAAGCTTTCTTT.

The gene calls are TRBV7-2 and TRBJ1-1; weak D call: TRBD1 (6 bases). Deletions cut 6 bases from V and 7 bases from J, with 24 bases between. Germline CDR1 SGHTA, CDR2 FQGNSA. This CDR3 has 16 residues. CDR3 amino acids: CASSFTVTGLMSEAFF. CDR3 sequence (DNA): TGTGCCAGCAGTTTTACCGTGACAGGTCTCATGAGTGAAGCTTTCTTT.

V gene TRBV5-1 combines with J gene TRBJ1-2; 8 positions agree with TRBD1. This CDR3 is built from 15 residues. The trim removed 4 bases at V and 6 bases at J, leaving 11 bases unmatched. Germline assignment: CDR1 SGHRS and CDR2 YFSETQ. The CDR3 loop is CASSKTLQGEDGYTF. CDR3 bases: TGCGCCAGCAGCAAGACGCTACAGGGGGAGGATGGCTACACCTTC.

V gene TRBV2 combines with J gene TRBJ1-2; TRBD1 aligns across 7 bases. The CDR3 has 13 residues. The germline V gene encodes CDR1 SNHLY and CDR2 FYNNEI. After removal of 6 bases from V and 4 bases from J, the junction contained 5 bases not matched to a gene. DNA for the CDR3: TGTGCCAGCAGGGAGGACAGGCTCTATGGCTACACCTTC. Translating gives CASREDRLYGYTF.

The rearrangement joins TRBV5-1 to TRBJ1-6; D ambiguous. This CDR3 is built from 15 residues. The V end was cut by 0 bases, the J end by 0 bases, with 4 bases between. Germline V gives CDR1 SGHRS, CDR2 YFSETQ. The CDR3 region is CASSLVSSYNSPLHF. CDR3 nucleotide sequence: TGCGCCAGCAGCTTGGTGAGCTCCTATAATTCACCCCTCCACTTT.

The rearrangement links TRBV6-2 or TRBV6-3 to TRBJ2-7, with TRBD1 matching over 9 bases. V lost 2 bases to trimming and J lost 3 bases; unmatched junction nucleotides: 2. Per the germline V gene, CDR1 is MNHEY and CDR2 is SVGEGT. The CDR3 spans 14 residues. The CDR3: CASSYRDRVYEQYF. The CDR3 nucleotides are TGTGCCAGCAGTTACCGGGACAGGGTCTACGAGCAGTACTTC.

The genes are TRBV14 and TRBJ2-7, with TRBD1 identical over 7 bases. After removal of 0 bases from V and 1 base from J, the junction contained 0 bases not matched to a gene. The CDR3 length is 14 residues. Germline CDR1 SGHDN, CDR2 FVKESK. Written as DNA, the CDR3 is TGTGCCAGCAGCCAAGAGGACAGGTCCTACGAGCAGTACTTC. Protein sequence: CASSQEDRSYEQYF.

The sample holds one count of this clone. V usage is TRBV10-2 and J usage is TRBJ1-5; D is unresolved. Germline assignment: CDR1 WSHSY and CDR2 SAAADI. CDR3 length equals 13 residues. Deletions cut 0 bases from V and 7 bases from J, with 7 bases between. The CDR3 bases are TGCGCCAGCAGTGAGTCGATGGGCCAGCCCCAGCATTTT. It encodes CASSESMGQPQHF.

The CDR3 DNA sequence: TGTGCCAGCAGTGAATGGGGCTATAGCAATCAGCCCCAGCATTTT. The encoded protein is CASSEWGYSNQPQHF. The rearrangement uses TRBV6-1 and TRBJ1-5; a weak D match, TRBD1 (5 bases). The CDR3 sequence is 15 residues long. CDR1 is MNHNS, CDR2 SASEGT, per germline. V was cut by 2 bases and J by 0 bases, with 8 bases left in between.